This TCR beta chain was found in a study of early T cells in non-severe SARS-CoV-2 infection. Study context: The sequenced material was bulk RNA from unsorted whole blood, and its chains were unpaired.

CDR1 is DFQATT, CDR2 SNEGSKA, per germline (reference sequence). V was pared by 3 bases and J by 5 bases, with 14 bases between. The CDR3 consists of 14 residues. Attached unique molecular identifiers marked individual cDNA molecules. TCRdb redid the calling of the 5' RACE reads with MiXCR, one entry per CDR3 protein. The table includes some 40,000 distinct CDR3 sequences, less than 6.5% detected once. Study-wide findings and caveats: The matching step, a VDJdb search, favored anti-spike CD8 responses and missed private and CD4 specificities.

Concerning this clonotype itself: What it binds is unknown.

This receptor was taken from an adult who was a healthcare worker with PCR-confirmed SARS-CoV-2 infection or an uninfected control (not recorded which). This chain uses TRBV20-1 with TRBJ2-1, with D possibly being TRBD1 or TRBD2 (5 bases each). The sample consisted of whole blood, taken at baseline. The chain's CDR3 is CSARERGRHNEQFF. The DNA for the CDR3 is TGCAGTGCTAGGGAACGGGGCCGCCACAATGAGCAGTTCTTC.